This T cell receptor (beta chain) comes out of a study of OX40 agonist ivuxolimab in advanced cancers. Study overall: Eligibility admitted prior anti-PD-1, anti-PD-L1 or anti-CTLA-4 therapy; 40% to 50% had some.

This clone was seen a handful of times. Autoimmune disease history or systemic immunosuppression barred patients. The V gene's germline CDR1 is MNHEY and CDR2 SVGAGI. Trimming took off 6 bases at V and 5 bases at J, with 6 bases between the two ends. The CDR3 spans 11 residues. The assay was immunoSEQ multiplex PCR, and TCRdb's table has in-frame clones only and misses some. The sample carries 95,000 to 100,000 clones, approximately 93% recorded once. This chain uses TRBV6-5 with TRBJ2-3; no firm D call. The TCR sequence derives from an adult with an advanced solid tumor such as melanoma, head and neck, liver or kidney cancer. The specimen was CD4+ or CD8+ T cells sorted from blood, collected in a trial of the OX40 agonist ivuxolimab. The CDR3 is CASRLRDTQYF. CDR3 nucleotides: TGTGCCAGCAGGCTTAGAGATACGCAGTATTTT.